The source of this T cell receptor (beta chain) is a study of blood T cell repertoires in COVID-19 (dated by TCRdb to the early 2020s). With regard to the full study: Samples covering the acute and convalescent phases of COVID-19 were provided by collaborators in the United States, Italy and Spain. HLA class I and class II types, where available, came from metadata supplied by the sample provider rather than from assay-based typing. The material from the prospective study consisted of cDNA or gDNA derived from T cells, B-cell-depleted T cells, or PBMCs. The samples were drawn from two sources: the first 160 participants of the ongoing ImmuneRACE study, and 1,254 subjects contributed by 6 global collaborators. The sample metadata nearly always contained a de-identified subject ID, COVID-19 status, age in years and sex. The dataset comprised deeply sampled blood TCRbeta repertoires from subjects exposed to, actively infected with, or recovered from COVID-19. The repertoires were made available in a free public database intended to serve as a resource for research on the immune response to SARS-CoV-2.

Participants in the prospective study were aged about 18 to 89 years, lived in some 24 United States geographic areas, and enrolled through a virtual design. In the prospective study, cohorts were assigned on the basis of participant-reported clinical history obtained from a screening survey and a study questionnaire. ImmuneRACE Cohort 3 recovered participants were defined by two consecutive negative NP/OP PCR tests, healthcare professional clearance, or symptom resolution. Each participant in the prospective study had whole blood, serum and a nasopharyngeal or oropharyngeal swab collected by mobile phlebotomists. Additional blood draws and questionnaires over an approximately 2-month period could optionally be provided by prospective study participants. Blood samples from the prospective study were shipped frozen or at room temperature prior to DNA extraction. From a lookup of the germline V gene (reference sequence), CDR1 and CDR2 are MNHEY and SMNVEV. Trimming costs V 2 bases and J 1 base, and their ends lie 12 bases apart. The CDR3, cysteine through phenylalanine, is 15 amino acids long. Just the 45-base CDR3 DNA is kept, in frame starting at base 1.

TCRbeta CDR3 regions were amplified from genomic DNA using the immunoSEQ Assay, a bias-controlled multiplex PCR. The paper's processing steps were these. The number of nucleated cells in each sample was estimated by amplification of reference gene primers within the assay. To quantify the absolute abundance of each unique TCRbeta CDR3 rearrangement, sequence reads were collapsed and filtered. For each sample, productive Simpson clonality was calculated as the square root of Simpson's diversity index across productive rearrangements. In TCRdb, the immuneACCESS table is reduced to in-frame sequences with V and J assigned. These tables do not hold every clone; where another copy was compared, an unresolved V gene accounts for under half, and the others remain unexplained. The V and J calls and clone size were taken over from that table, and D and trimming were inferred from the DNA. This sample comprises a few hundred thousand clones, approximately 85% of them detected only once. The ten largest clones capture around 4.5% of the sample.

The full study reports these points: How much clinical and demographic metadata was included differed by source and by participant, and the metadata was provided uncurated.

For this clone: The target of this receptor is not known. Nothing much larger sits one base from this clone, and base qualities are not available.

What was sequenced was PBMCs or T cells enriched from blood (not recorded which). The clonotype comes from a woman in her twenties or thirties who had recovered from COVID-19. The chain is encoded by TRBV27 joined to TRBJ2-7, and TRBD2 may be the D gene, going by 6 matching bases. The DNA is as follows: TGTGCCAGCAGTTTAGAACAGACTAGATCCTACGAGCAGTACTTC. It codes for CASSLEQTRSYEQYF.